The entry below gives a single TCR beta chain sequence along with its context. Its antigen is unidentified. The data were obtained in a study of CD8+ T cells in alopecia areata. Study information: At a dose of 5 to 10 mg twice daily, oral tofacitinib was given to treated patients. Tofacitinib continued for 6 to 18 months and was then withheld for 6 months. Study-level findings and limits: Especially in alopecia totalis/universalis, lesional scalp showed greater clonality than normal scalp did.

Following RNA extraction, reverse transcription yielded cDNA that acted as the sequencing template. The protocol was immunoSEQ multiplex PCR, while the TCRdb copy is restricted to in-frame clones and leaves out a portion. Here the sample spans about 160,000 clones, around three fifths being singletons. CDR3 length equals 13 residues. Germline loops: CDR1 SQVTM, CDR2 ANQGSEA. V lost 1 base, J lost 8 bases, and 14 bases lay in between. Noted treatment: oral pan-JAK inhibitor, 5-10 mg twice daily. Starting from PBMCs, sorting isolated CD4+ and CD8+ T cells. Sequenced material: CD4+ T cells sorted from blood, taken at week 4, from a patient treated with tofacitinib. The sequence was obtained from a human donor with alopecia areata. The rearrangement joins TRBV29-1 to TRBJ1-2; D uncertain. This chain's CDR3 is CSVEVFGLRGYTF. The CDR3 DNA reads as TGCAGCGTTGAAGTATTCGGGCTTCGGGGCTACACCTTC.